The rows below give T cell receptor beta chains drawn from one sample of a study of T cell responses to AZD1222 COVID-19 vaccine. Sequenced by immunoSEQ multiplex PCR; TCRdb stores in-frame clones only, minus some. The sample holds 110,000 to 150,000 clones, 80% to 90% seen once. This sample comprised peripheral blood, obtained on day 0 of AZD1222 vaccination. These receptors all come from an adult in good health. CDR3s include the opening cysteine and the closing phenylalanine or tryptophan. Fields, in order: J gene, V gene, CDR3 protein.

TRBJ2-7,TRBV7-8,CASSRGGNEQYF
TRBJ1-2,TRBV28,CASSLLPEGYGYTF
TRBJ1-1,TRBV7-9,CASSKTPREVGVGTEAFF
TRBJ2-5,TRBV11-2,CASSLDRGLETQYF
TRBJ1-6,TRBV5-4,CASSLGSFEGSPLHF
TRBJ2-1,TRBV11-2,CASSFRRREGNPFF
TRBJ1-2,TRBV28,CASSLYTGSYGYTF
TRBJ1-2,TRBV6-5,CASSYSAGGLYGYTF
TRBJ2-3,TRBV6-5,CASTASGGYTQYF
TRBJ2-1,TRBV10-3,CACSGPSRCKEGEQFF
TRBJ2-1,TRBV7-9,CASSLPRGQGNEQFF
TRBJ1-2,TRBV28,CASEDGRGGYTF
TRBJ2-1,TRBV5-1,CASSLAGEANEQFF
TRBJ1-1,TRBV27,CASRSQGRFVNTEAFF
TRBJ2-2,TRBV5-1,CASSIGQGRTGELFF
TRBJ2-2,TRBV18,CASSPTSTGELFF
TRBJ2-3,TRBV4-2,CASSLGNTDTQYF
TRBJ2-3,TRBV27,CASSLEAGGINTQYF
TRBJ1-3,TRBV3-1/TRBV3-2,CASSPRDSGNTIYF
TRBJ2-5,TRBV27,CASAPLPGQDETQYF
TRBJ1-2,TRBV3-1/TRBV3-2,CASSQSLSQGAHGYTF
TRBJ1-6,TRBV5-1,CASSSSGLGNSPLHF
TRBJ1-6,TRBV6-6,CASSETGANSPLHF
TRBJ2-7,TRBV27,CASRGKGHEQYF
TRBJ1-3,TRBV10-3,CAISESGGGNTIYF